The 24 T cell receptor beta chains reported below all come from one sample, sequenced in a study of T cell changes during pregnancy in multiple sclerosis (dated by TCRdb to the late 2010s). The library relied on the immunoSEQ multiplex PCR assay. TCRdb carries this immuneACCESS record with in-frame sequences only. Its versions omit some clonotypes, under half of them owing to an unresolved V gene in the studies checked, with the rest unexplained. The sample contains 35,000 or so clones, about 91% of them found a single time. The top ten hold more than 0.4% of the sample. The input for sequencing was CD4+ T cells from peripheral blood mononuclear cells, taken after pregnancy. These receptors were taken from a female donor with multiple sclerosis, enrolled in a pregnancy study.

This chain uses TRBV5-1 with TRBJ2-3; D is perhaps TRBD2 (5 bases). The germline V gene encodes CDR1 SGHRS and CDR2 YFSETQ. The CDR3 runs 12 residues. V gave up 2 bases and J gave up 5 bases, with 6 bases separating them. The CDR3 DNA reads TGCGCCAGCAGCTTCGAGGGAGATACGCAGTATTTT. Translated, it gives CASSFEGDTQYF.

The chain joins TRBV7-9 to TRBJ1-4, with a possible D match to TRBD1 (5 bases). The germline CDR1 and CDR2 sequences are SEHNR and FQNEAQ (reference sequence). Trimming took off 5 bases at V and 4 bases at J, with 14 bases between the two ends. The CDR3 is 15 residues long. CDR3: CASSPGLLSNEKLFF. CDR3 in DNA: TGTGCCAGCAGCCCGGGACTCCTTAGTAATGAAAAACTGTTTTTT.

The chain recombines TRBV2 with TRBJ2-1; tentative D call: TRBD2 (5 bases). V was pared by 1 base and J by 15 bases, with 16 bases between. Germline V lookup: CDR1 SNHLY, CDR2 FYNNEI. This CDR3 comprises 13 residues. The CDR3 bases are TGTGCCAGCAGTGAAGTCGAAAGCGGCAAGCGGTTCTTC. This codes for CASSEVESGKRFF.

This clone was observed once. This chain joins TRBV19 and TRBJ2-6; 7 positions agree with TRBD1. This CDR3 contains 18 residues. V shed 3 bases and J 1 base; nucleotides not matched to a gene: 9. From germline, CDR1 is LNHDA and CDR2 SQIVND (reference sequence). The CDR3: CASSMLRQGVSGANVLTF. CDR3 nucleotide sequence: TGTGCCAGTAGTATGTTAAGACAGGGAGTTTCTGGGGCCAACGTCCTGACTTTC. Together with reference TRBV19 and TRBJ2-6, the CDR3 gives the full variable domain: DGGITQSPKYLFRKEGQNVTLSCEQNLNHDAMYWYRQDPGQGLRLIYYSQIVNDFQKGDIAEGYSVSREKKESFPLTVTSAQKNPTAFYLCASSMLRQGVSGANVLTFGAGSRLTVL.

This chain uses TRBV27 with TRBJ2-2, with 10 bases lining up with TRBD2. Losses at the gene ends were 7 bases for V and 0 bases for J; bases not matched to a gene: 8. This CDR3 has 17 amino acids. CDR1 and CDR2 (germline): MNHEY, SMNVEV (reference sequence). The CDR3, as DNA: TGTGCCAGCATCACGACCGGACTAGCGGCGAACACCGGGGAGCTGTTTTTT. It is translated as CASITTGLAANTGELFF.

The chain combines TRBV27 with TRBJ2-7; 11 bases match TRBD2. V lost 4 bases, J lost 3 bases, and 5 bases stayed unmatched. Germline V CDR1 and CDR2: MNHEY, SMNVEV (reference sequence). The CDR3 spans 15 residues. CDR3 sequence: CASSSSGGPFYEQYF. Here the CDR3 DNA reads TGTGCCAGCAGTTCTAGCGGGGGGCCCTTCTACGAGCAGTACTTC.

This chain joins TRBV7-2 and TRBJ1-5; unclear D gene. Trimming left V 3 bases short and J 4 bases short, with 10 bases between. This CDR3 is built from 14 residues. Germline V gives CDR1 SGHTA, CDR2 FQGNSA. The CDR3 loop reads CASSFNSQNQPQHF. The CDR3 bases are TGTGCCAGCAGCTTTAACAGTCAGAATCAGCCCCAGCATTTT.

This chain uses TRBV5-1 with TRBJ2-6; D ambiguous. Germline loops: CDR1 SGHRS, CDR2 YFSETQ. The V and J ends lost 0 bases and 0 bases respectively, with 13 bases between them. The CDR3 is 18 amino acids. In DNA form, the CDR3 reads TGCGCCAGCAGCTTGGTGGCAGTATCCTCCTCTGGGGCCAACGTCCTGACTTTC. Its protein is CASSLVAVSSSGANVLTF.

For the CDR3, the DNA is TGTGCCAGTAGTAGGAGCAGGGGGCGATACGAGCAGTACTTC. Translated: CASSRSRGRYEQYF. The V call is TRBV19, the J call TRBJ2-7; the match to TRBD1 covers 8 bases. Per the germline V gene, CDR1 is LNHDA and CDR2 is SQIVND (reference sequence). CDR3 length equals 14 residues. Trimming at V came to 4 bases and at J to 4 bases, leaving 6 bases not matched to a gene.

The rearrangement uses TRBV18 and TRBJ1-1, with TRBD1 matching 8 bases. Germline CDR1 is KGHSH and CDR2 is LQKENI. The CDR3 sequence is 15 residues long. The trim removed 6 bases at V and 4 bases at J, leaving 10 bases unmatched. The CDR3 region is CASSLKDRVGTEAFF. The CDR3 bases are TGTGCCAGCTCCCTTAAGGACAGGGTGGGCACTGAAGCTTTCTTT.

J is TRBJ1-4 and V is TRBV14; D ambiguous. V dropped 3 bases and J dropped 3 bases, with 8 bases sitting between them. Germline V gene sequence: CDR1 SGHDN, CDR2 FVKESK. CDR3 size: 14 residues. The CDR3: CASSQIQPNEKLFF. The CDR3 coding sequence is TGTGCCAGCAGCCAGATACAGCCTAATGAAAAACTGTTTTTT.

J is TRBJ1-4 and V is TRBV4-3; D is ambiguous. The germline gives CDR1 LGHNA, CDR2 YSLEER. This CDR3 comprises 13 residues. V lost 2 bases, J lost 5 bases, and 6 bases lay in between. In nucleotides, the CDR3 is TGCGCCAGCAGCCAACTCTTGAATGAAAAACTGTTTTTT. Translated: CASSQLLNEKLFF.

This sequence joins TRBV6-5 and TRBJ1-1; tentatively, D is TRBD1 (5 bases). Trimming pared 2 bases from V and 3 bases from J, leaving 10 bases between. The CDR3 runs 14 residues. CDR1 and CDR2 from the germline V gene are MNHEY and SVGAGI. The CDR3 bases are TGTGCCAGCAGTTACCAGGGTAGGGACACTGAAGCTTTCTTT. Its protein is CASSYQGRDTEAFF.

This clone was seen only a few times. The rearrangement joins TRBV28 to TRBJ1-5; 9 nucleotides agree with TRBD1. The length of the CDR3 is 15 residues. V trimming: 6 bases; J trimming: 6 bases; junction bases outside the gene matches: 9. Germline CDR1 MDHEN, CDR2 SYDVKM. CDR3 sequence reads: CASRPTGGRGQPQHF. The CDR3 bases are TGTGCCAGCAGACCAACAGGGGGCAGAGGTCAGCCCCAGCATTTT.

V and J are TRBV4-3 and TRBJ1-2, with TRBD1 matching over 8 bases. The CDR3 runs to 15 residues. V was pared by 1 base and J by 7 bases, with 8 bases of the junction left unmatched. The germline V gene has CDR1 LGHNA and CDR2 YSLEER. CDR3 protein: CASSQGDRTEGGYTF. The CDR3, as DNA: TGCGCCAGCAGCCAAGGGGACAGGACCGAAGGTGGCTACACCTTC.

The J gene is TRBJ2-3, the V gene TRBV9; the D gene is possibly TRBD2 (6 bases). The CDR3 loop spans 12 amino acids. The ends were cut back, 5 bases at V and 3 bases at J, with 7 bases in the middle. The germline gives CDR1 SGDLS, CDR2 YYNGEE. This CDR3 is CASSGGTDTQYF. Written as DNA, the CDR3 is TGTGCCAGCAGTGGGGGGACAGATACGCAGTATTTT.

V and J are TRBV2 and TRBJ1-2, with D possibly TRBD1 on 5 matching bases. Between the trimmed V and J ends, which lost 7 bases and 2 bases, there was a span of 14 bases. The CDR3 is made up of 14 amino acids. The V gene's germline CDR1 is SNHLY and CDR2 FYNNEI. CDR3 DNA sequence: TGTGCCAGCACCCCAGGGCGAGGAAACTATGGCTACACCTTC. As protein: CASTPGRGNYGYTF.

This chain joins TRBV5-1 and TRBJ2-1, with 14 bases matching TRBD2. This CDR3 has 17 residues. Germline lookup yields CDR1 SGHRS and CDR2 YFSETQ. The V segment lost 4 bases and the J segment 1 base; nucleotides outside the gene matches: 4. Written as DNA, the CDR3 is TGCGCCAGCAGCCCCGGACTAGCGGGGGGTTCCTACAATGAGCAGTTCTTC. Its protein is CASSPGLAGGSYNEQFF.

This chain uses TRBV5-1 with TRBJ2-2; TRBD2 is a possible D gene (5 bases). CDR1 SGHRS and CDR2 YFSETQ come from the germline V gene. The V and J ends lost 4 bases and 2 bases respectively, with 12 bases between them. The CDR3 sequence is 15 residues long. This CDR3 reads CASSQWTPNTGELFF. The CDR3 DNA is TGCGCCAGCAGCCAATGGACTCCAAACACCGGGGAGCTGTTTTTT.

V and J are TRBV7-9 and TRBJ1-2, with 8 bases matching TRBD1. The germline V gene encodes CDR1 SEHNR and CDR2 FQNEAQ (reference sequence). The V segment lost 3 bases and the J segment 0 bases; nucleotides outside the gene matches: 9. The CDR3 runs to 17 residues. This chain's CDR3 is CASSFRTGRGANYGYTF. Written as DNA, the CDR3 is TGTGCCAGCAGCTTCAGGACAGGGAGGGGAGCTAACTATGGCTACACCTTC.

The CDR3 here is CASSQAGVRNTIYF. The CDR3 DNA follows: TGTGCCAGCAGCCAAGCCGGGGTGAGGAACACCATATATTTT. The chain employs TRBV14 and TRBJ1-3; D is undetermined. The CDR3 contains 14 residues. Trimming took off 1 base at V and 7 bases at J, with 11 bases between the two ends. From germline, CDR1 is SGHDN and CDR2 FVKESK. The complete variable domain, with remaining parts taken from reference TRBV14 and TRBJ1-3, reads EAGVTQFPSHSVIEKGQTVTLRCDPISGHDNLYWYRRVMGKEIKFLLHFVKESKQDESGMPNNRFLAERTGGTYSTLKVQPAELEDSGVYFCASSQAGVRNTIYFGEGSWLTVV.

The chain has TRBV25-1 and TRBJ1-1, with D maybe TRBD1 (5 bases). The germline CDR1 and CDR2 sequences are MGHDK and SYGVNS. There are 15 residues in the CDR3. Trimming took 5 bases from V and 3 from J, leaving 16 bases between them. The CDR3 reads CASSSPGVGHTEAFF. As DNA, the CDR3 is TGTGCCAGCAGTAGTCCGGGGGTAGGGCACACTGAAGCTTTCTTT.

This clone was counted only a few times. This chain connects TRBV4-1 to TRBJ2-5; D gene ambiguous. The CDR3 extends over 13 amino acids. The germline gives CDR1 MGHRA, CDR2 YSYEKL. The V end was cut by 1 base, the J end by 6 bases, with 9 bases between. The CDR3 here is CASSQALIQTQYF. In nucleotides, the CDR3 is TGCGCCAGCAGCCAAGCTCTAATACAGACCCAGTACTTC.

V is TRBV6-6 and J is TRBJ1-5; D remains unclear. This CDR3 has 14 residues. Per the germline V gene, CDR1 is MNHNY and CDR2 is SVGAGI (reference sequence). Trimming removed 6 bases from V and 8 bases from J, with 17 bases in between. The CDR3 reads CASSPGESLKPQHF. CDR3 nucleotide sequence: TGTGCCAGCAGCCCTGGGGAGTCTCTGAAGCCCCAGCATTTT.